The 31 T cell receptor beta chains listed next were all sequenced from one sample in a study of cytomegalovirus exposure and HLA in healthy donors. The PCR used 60 Vbeta and 13 Jbeta primers. Using immunoSEQ multiplex PCR, the repertoire was profiled, and TCRdb retains in-frame clones only, with some absent. The sample gives about 220,000 clones, 65% to 75% of which show up once; under 2% is in the top ten. The sequencing input was PBMCs. The receptors were gathered from a woman aged 30 to 39 in good health and CMV-seronegative.

Only a few counts were recorded for this clone. The V call is TRBV4-1, the J call TRBJ2-5; possibly TRBD1 for D (6 bases). V was shortened by 5 bases and J by 1 base, with 14 bases between the two germline ends. The CDR3 sequence is 15 residues long. The germline gives CDR1 MGHRA, CDR2 YSYEKL. The CDR3 loop is CASSIRQGRQETQYF. The CDR3 DNA reads TGCGCCAGCAGCATTCGCCAGGGGCGCCAAGAGACCCAGTACTTC.

This chain uses TRBV16 with TRBJ2-1; 7 bases line up with TRBD1. The CDR3 runs 17 residues. The V gene end was trimmed by 3 bases and the J gene end by 0 bases; junction bases not matched to a gene: 8. Germline CDR1 reads KGHSY; CDR2 reads FQNENV. Here the CDR3 reads CASSHLGGMISYNEQFF. The CDR3 DNA reads as TGTGCCAGCAGCCACCTAGGGGGCATGATCTCCTACAATGAGCAGTTCTTC.

V usage is TRBV7-3 and J usage is TRBJ1-2, with TRBD1 identical over 7 bases. Trimming cost V 3 bases and J 2 bases; bases outside gene matches: 3. Germline V lookup: CDR1 SGHTA, CDR2 FQGTGA. This CDR3 is built from 14 residues. The CDR3 spells CASSLTGQNYGYTF. The CDR3 nucleotides are TGTGCCAGCAGCTTGACAGGGCAGAACTATGGCTACACCTTC.

About this clone itself: Mismatch with germline at one junction end may stem from a read error. The chain uses TRBV7-7 and TRBJ2-1, with 13 bases that match TRBD2. Germline V CDR1 and CDR2: SSHAT, FNYEAQ (reference sequence). CDR3 length equals 13 residues. The CDR3 nucleotides read TGTGCTAGCAGTCTCGGACTAGCGGGAGTTCAGTTCTTC. It specifies CASSLGLAGVQFF.

Concerning this clone: Compared with germline, one end of the junction differs, possibly owing to a read error. For the CDR3, the DNA is TGTGCCAGCAGCAAAAGCGGGGCAGATCAAGAGGCCCAGTACTTC. Translation: CASSKSGADQEAQYF. The chain couples TRBV7-9 to TRBJ2-5; 7 bases map to TRBD2. CDR3 length: 15 residues. CDR1 and CDR2 (germline): SEHNR, FQNEAQ (reference sequence).

This chain joins TRBV5-5 and TRBJ2-4; the D is unclear. The CDR3 runs 16 residues. From germline, CDR1 is SGHKS and CDR2 YYEKEE (reference sequence). The V end was cut by 0 bases, the J end by 0 bases, with 10 bases between. DNA for the CDR3: TGTGCCAGCAGCTTGGGTACGGTCCTAGCCAAAAACATTCAGTACTTC. Protein product: CASSLGTVLAKNIQYF. The whole variable domain, remainder taken from reference TRBV5-5 and TRBJ2-4, is DAGVTQSPTHLIKTRGQQVTLRCSPISGHKSVSWYQQVLGQGPQFIFQYYEKEERGRGNFPDRFSARQFPNYSSELNVNALLLGDSALYLCASSLGTVLAKNIQYFGAGTRLSVL.

The rearrangement links TRBV9 to TRBJ2-7; D unresolved. CDR1 is SGDLS, CDR2 YYNGEE, per germline. The CDR3 has 14 amino acids. The ends were cut back, 3 bases at V and 1 base at J, with 11 bases in the middle. Here the CDR3 reads CASSDNKRSYEQYF. CDR3 bases: TGTGCCAGCAGCGATAATAAACGGTCCTACGAGCAGTACTTC.

V usage is TRBV29-1 and J usage is TRBJ2-5; TRBD2 matches 11 bases. The CDR3 has 13 residues. The J segment lost 2 bases and the V segment lost 8 bases, leaving 4 bases of the junction unmatched. Germline V CDR1 and CDR2: SQVTM, ANQGSEA. CDR3 DNA: TGCAGCTCCCGACTAGCGGGGCAAGAGACCCAGTACTTC. Translation: CSSRLAGQETQYF.

As DNA, the CDR3 is TGTGCCAGCAGTGGGGTGACTAGCGGAAGAGAGACCCAGTACTTC. Protein sequence: CASSGVTSGRETQYF. The chain combines TRBV25-1 with TRBJ2-5; TRBD2 matches 9 bases. This CDR3 is built from 15 residues. With V trimmed by 4 bases and J by 4 bases, 7 bases remained unmatched. CDR1 and CDR2 from the germline V gene are MGHDK and SYGVNS.

This chain links TRBV30 with TRBJ1-1; weak D call: TRBD1 (6 bases). The CDR3 spans 13 residues. CDR1 is GTSNPN and CDR2 is SVGIG in the germline V gene (reference sequence). V lost 2 bases to trimming and J lost 1 base, with 8 bases between them. The CDR3 region is CAWSLGGNTEAFF. The CDR3 DNA follows: TGTGCCTGGAGTCTAGGGGGGAACACTGAAGCTTTCTTT.

The V gene is TRBV6-5, the J gene TRBJ1-1; perhaps TRBD1 as D (5 bases). The CDR3 covers 15 residues. The V end was cut by 6 bases, the J end by 10 bases, with 24 bases between. Germline lookup yields CDR1 MNHEY and CDR2 SVGAGI. CDR3 sequence reads: CASSPKVGPGGTAFF. The CDR3 coding sequence is TGTGCCAGCAGCCCCAAGGTGGGGCCCGGGGGGACAGCTTTCTTT.

V and J are TRBV4-1 and TRBJ1-3; D is possibly TRBD1 (5 bases). The V end lost 1 base, the J end lost 0 bases, and 16 bases lay between the germline ends. Germline V CDR1 and CDR2: MGHRA, YSYEKL. The CDR3 covers 18 residues. CDR3 nucleotides: TGCGCCAGCAGCCAAGTCTTCAGGGCCGTTCTCTCTGGAAACACCATATATTTT. It yields the protein CASSQVFRAVLSGNTIYF.

The V call is TRBV4-2, the J call TRBJ2-1; 9 nucleotides align to TRBD2. The CDR3 has 17 residues. The germline V gene encodes CDR1 LGHNA and CDR2 YNFKEQ. With 4 bases clipped from V and 4 bases from J, the junction kept 11 bases outside the gene matches. The CDR3, as DNA: TGTGCCAGCAGCCTCGGAGAGACTAGCGGACCGTACAATGAGCAGTTCTTC. Protein product: CASSLGETSGPYNEQFF.

This clone was found a few times. This chain links TRBV10-3 with TRBJ1-2; D not resolved. The length of the CDR3 is 14 residues. V lost 6 bases and J 6 bases, leaving 17 bases between the germline ends. The germline V gene encodes CDR1 ENHRY and CDR2 SYGVKD. In DNA form, the CDR3 reads TGTGCCATCAGCCCGGAGTTAAGATTCGATGGCTACACCTTC. This encodes CAISPELRFDGYTF.

The V call is TRBV2, the J call TRBJ1-1, with D possibly TRBD1 on 5 matching bases. The germline V gene encodes CDR1 SNHLY and CDR2 FYNNEI. The germline V and J ends were trimmed by 6 bases and 8 bases, with 13 bases remaining between them. This CDR3 comprises 12 residues. The CDR3 nucleotides are TGTGCCAGCAGGGTGGGGGGGGTAGAAGCTTTCTTT. It yields the protein CASRVGGVEAFF.

The chain links TRBV5-4 to TRBJ1-1; D gene unclear. The CDR3 spans 14 residues. The V end lost 0 bases, the J end lost 2 bases, and 8 bases lay between the germline ends. The germline V gene encodes CDR1 SGHNT and CDR2 YYREEE (reference sequence). The chain's CDR3 is CASSLEQLNTEAFF. For the CDR3, the DNA is TGTGCCAGCAGCTTGGAACAGCTCAACACTGAAGCTTTCTTT.

This clone was picked up a small number of times. The J gene is TRBJ1-1, the V gene TRBV30; a weak D match, TRBD1 (5 bases). The CDR3 is 15 amino acids. Trimming pared 2 bases from V and 2 bases from J, leaving 15 bases between. The germline V gene has CDR1 GTSNPN and CDR2 SVGIG (reference sequence). In DNA, the CDR3 is TGTGCCTGGAGTAGGGACGGTAGCGGAAACACTGAAGCTTTCTTT. It encodes CAWSRDGSGNTEAFF.

For the CDR3, the DNA is TGTGCCAGCAGCCAAGAACTGCGGGGTTGGGAGACCCAGTACTTC. Its protein is CASSQELRGWETQYF. The rearrangement links TRBV14 to TRBJ2-5; perhaps TRBD2 as D (6 bases). This CDR3 has 15 residues. Per germline, CDR1 SGHDN and CDR2 FVKESK. Trimming removed 0 bases from V and 5 bases from J, with 13 bases in between.

The V call is TRBV6-6, the J call TRBJ2-7; 13 bases align to TRBD2. The CDR3 length is 16 residues. CDR1 and CDR2 from the germline V gene are MNHNY and SVGAGI (reference sequence). Trimming cost V 2 bases and J 3 bases; bases outside gene matches: 4. The CDR3 reads CASSYGTSGAIYEQYF. The CDR3 DNA follows: TGTGCCAGCAGTTACGGGACTAGCGGGGCCATCTACGAGCAGTACTTC.

The chain couples TRBV19 to TRBJ1-5; D is undetermined. From germline, CDR1 is LNHDA and CDR2 SQIVND (reference sequence). V dropped 8 bases and J dropped 0 bases, with 14 bases sitting between them. The CDR3 consists of 15 residues. The CDR3 here is CASDMVGSSNQPQHF. In nucleotides, the CDR3 is TGTGCCAGTGATATGGTCGGGAGTAGCAATCAGCCCCAGCATTTT.

The rearrangement links TRBV7-2 to TRBJ2-1, with a possible D match to TRBD2 (5 bases). The germline V gene encodes CDR1 SGHTA and CDR2 FQGNSA. This CDR3 has 15 amino acids. V was clipped by 4 bases and J by 2 bases, with 12 bases between them. DNA of the CDR3: TGTGCCAGCAGCTCCAGCAGCGGAACCTACAATGAGCAGTTCTTC. As protein: CASSSSSGTYNEQFF.

This chain links TRBV7-9 with TRBJ2-1; TRBD1 matches 9 bases. The CDR3 is 15 residues long. Germline lookup yields CDR1 SEHNR and CDR2 FQNEAQ (reference sequence). V dropped 3 bases and J dropped 10; count of bases not matched to a gene: 10. DNA for the CDR3: TGTGCCAGCAGCTTGGGGGACAGGGCCCATGGGGAGCAGTTCTTC. Its protein is CASSLGDRAHGEQFF.

The gene calls are TRBV9 and TRBJ2-1, with 9 positions matching TRBD2. The CDR3 spans 15 residues. Germline lookup yields CDR1 SGDLS and CDR2 YYNGEE. Trimming at V came to 0 bases and at J to 6 bases, leaving 4 bases not matched to a gene. CDR3 region: CASSVGDSGSNEQFF. The CDR3 coding sequence is TGTGCCAGCAGCGTAGGAGATAGCGGGAGCAATGAGCAGTTCTTC.

This clone was found a few times. The rearrangement uses TRBV6-5 and TRBJ1-3; TRBD1 might be the D (5 bases). There are 13 residues in the CDR3. Germline V lookup: CDR1 MNHEY, CDR2 SVGAGI. The germline V and J ends were trimmed by 6 bases and 2 bases, with 8 bases remaining between them. In DNA, the CDR3 is TGTGCCAGCAGGGGGCCGGCTGGAAACACCATATATTTT. It translates to CASRGPAGNTIYF.

The V and J genes are TRBV2 and TRBJ2-5; TRBD2 aligns across 8 bases. CDR1 is SNHLY and CDR2 is FYNNEI in the germline V gene. V was pared by 3 bases and J by 3 bases, with 6 bases of the junction left unmatched. The length of the CDR3 is 15 residues. The CDR3 reads CASSEIGGAEETQYF. The CDR3 DNA sequence: TGTGCCAGCAGTGAGATCGGGGGGGCCGAAGAGACCCAGTACTTC.

In DNA form, the CDR3 reads TGTGCCAGCGGACTGGGACAGGGCAATGAAGCTTTCTTT. Translated, it gives CASGLGQGNEAFF. The chain carries TRBV6-5 and TRBJ1-1; 9 bases are shared with TRBD1. Trimming cost V 8 bases and J 7 bases; bases outside gene matches: 8. The CDR3 extends over 13 amino acids. The germline gives CDR1 MNHEY, CDR2 SVGAGI.

This clone has a handful of counts. The genes are TRBV5-1 and TRBJ2-1; 7 nucleotides match TRBD2. J lost 0 bases, V lost 4 bases, and 4 bases had no gene match. The CDR3 is 15 amino acids. Looked up from germline, CDR1 is SGHRS and CDR2 is YFSETQ. CDR3 in DNA: TGCGCCAGCAGCCTCACTAGCGACTCCTACAATGAGCAGTTCTTC. This translates into CASSLTSDSYNEQFF.

V usage is TRBV5-1 and J usage is TRBJ1-1; D not resolved. V lost 2 bases and J 2 bases, leaving 10 bases between the germline ends. The CDR3 has 14 amino acids. Per the germline V gene, CDR1 is SGHRS and CDR2 is YFSETQ. Here the CDR3 reads CASSFEGSNTEAFF. The DNA for the CDR3 is TGCGCCAGCAGCTTTGAGGGCAGTAACACTGAAGCTTTCTTT.

Points on this clone: Other DNA sequences from this sample encode an identical CDR3 as well. This chain uses TRBV6-5 with TRBJ1-5, with 8 nucleotides matching TRBD1. CDR1 is MNHEY, CDR2 SVGAGI, per germline. The CDR3 length is 14 residues. V dropped 6 bases and J dropped 4; count of bases not matched to a gene: 5. CDR3 protein: CASSLTGVNQPQHF. The CDR3, as DNA: TGTGCCAGCAGCTTGACAGGGGTAAATCAGCCCCAGCATTTT.

The chain has TRBV6-5 and TRBJ2-7, with TRBD2 matching 10 bases. The CDR3 is 15 amino acids. The germline gives CDR1 MNHEY, CDR2 SVGAGI. Germline trimming cut 5 bases from V and 2 bases from J; bases unmatched to any gene: 6. CDR3 protein: CASSRGLAETYEQYF. Written as DNA, the CDR3 is TGTGCCAGCAGTCGCGGACTAGCGGAGACCTACGAGCAGTACTTC.

A few counts support this clone. The rearrangement links TRBV5-1 to TRBJ1-2, with unresolved D. With 0 bases removed from V and 1 base from J, the gap between germline ends came to 7 bases. Per germline, CDR1 SGHRS and CDR2 YFSETQ. This CDR3 region has 14 residues. CDR3 loop: CASSLEQSNYGYTF. The CDR3 DNA reads TGCGCCAGCAGCTTGGAACAGAGTAACTATGGCTACACCTTC.